This T cell receptor (beta chain) was obtained from a study of T-cell reconstitution after alpha-beta-depleted transplantation in children. TCRbeta library construction was performed incorporating unique molecular identifiers. One entry per CDR3 protein, called by TCRdb with MiXCR from the PCR reads. The data show about 500,000 distinct CDR3 sequences, with 30% to 35% seen just once and under 3% held by the top ten. CDR3 size: 13 residues. The ends were cut back, 0 bases at V and 0 bases at J, with 5 bases in the middle. CDR1 is DFQATT, CDR2 SNEGSKA, per germline (reference sequence). The chain uses TRBV20-1 and TRBJ1-1; D remains ambiguous. The sequence came from a human donor who donated a stem cell graft to a child with aplastic anemia. The material sequenced was PBMCs from the stem cell graft donor, taken from the stem cell graft. The CDR3 sequence: CSARDKLNTEAFF. DNA for the CDR3: TGCAGTGCTAGAGACAAACTGAACACTGAAGCTTTCTTT.